A selection of T cell receptor beta chains follows, all from one sample in a study of patients and donors after allogeneic stem cell transplantation. MiXCR, applied by TCRdb to the RT-PCR reads, yields one record per CDR3 protein. The table shows 400,000 to 450,000 distinct CDR3 sequences, with more than 15% occurring only once. The sample consisted of blood, either unsorted or a sorted T cell fraction (not recorded which). These receptors all come from a human donor who was either an allogeneic HSCT recipient or a stem cell or donor lymphocyte infusion donor (not recorded which). It is not recorded whose cells these are; they may come from a transplant donor. Both conserved end residues are part of each CDR3. Each record gives: clone size, D gene, J gene, V gene, CDR3 DNA, CDR3 protein. D genes are given only for firm matches. Clone sizes are given selectively: once, few, many, or a class where the clone is expanded.

size: few
D: NA
J: TRBJ2-2
V: TRBV5-4
DNA: TGTGCCAGCAGCTCCAGCGGTAACACCGGGGAGCTGTTTTTT
CDR3: CASSSSGNTGELFF

size: NA
D: TRBD2
J: TRBJ2-7
V: TRBV11-2
DNA: TGTGCCAGCAGCTTAGGGGGGGGAAAGTACAAACGCGAGCAGTACTTC
CDR3: CASSLGGGKYKREQYF

size: few
D: NA
J: TRBJ1-1
V: TRBV9
DNA: TGTGCCAGCACCAAAGGGTACCAGAACACTGAAGCTTTCTTT
CDR3: CASTKGYQNTEAFF

size: NA
D: TRBD1
J: TRBJ1-5
V: TRBV10-3
DNA: TGTGCCATCAGTGAGTTAACTGGGACAGGTGCCAATCAGCCCCAGCATTTT
CDR3: CAISELTGTGANQPQHF

size: few
D: NA
J: TRBJ1-5
V: TRBV4-2
DNA: TGTGCCAGCAGCAGCTCCGTGGGCAGGGTTAATCAGCCCCAGCATTTT
CDR3: CASSSSVGRVNQPQHF

size: NA
D: NA
J: TRBJ1-1
V: TRBV29-1
DNA: TGCAGCGTTGAAGATATAGGACTTCTGAACACTGAAGCTTTCTTT
CDR3: CSVEDIGLLNTEAFF

size: NA
D: NA
J: TRBJ2-7
V: TRBV29-1
DNA: TGCAGCGTCGTCCGTCAGTACGAGCAGTACTTC
CDR3: CSVVRQYEQYF

size: NA
D: NA
J: TRBJ2-7
V: TRBV7-2
DNA: TGTGCCAGCAGCTTAGTCCTGAGCTCCTACGAGCAGTACTTC
CDR3: CASSLVLSSYEQYF

size: NA
D: NA
J: TRBJ2-5
V: TRBV7-9
DNA: TGTGCCAGCACCTTAGAGGCAGGGAGGAACGGGGAGACCCAGTACTTC
CDR3: CASTLEAGRNGETQYF

size: NA
D: NA
J: TRBJ2-5
V: TRBV14
DNA: TGTGCCAGCAGCCAAGAGAAGGGCCGGCCCTTAGAGACCCAGTACTTC
CDR3: CASSQEKGRPLETQYF

size: few
D: NA
J: TRBJ1-1
V: TRBV27
DNA: TGTGCCAGCAGCGTTACAGGGTTCGGTAGGACTGAAGCTTTCTTT
CDR3: CASSVTGFGRTEAFF

size: few
D: NA
J: TRBJ2-7
V: TRBV12-3/TRBV12-4
DNA: TGTGCCAGCAGTCTGACCGGGCCCGCCTACGAGCAGTACTTC
CDR3: CASSLTGPAYEQYF

size: NA
D: NA
J: TRBJ2-7
V: TRBV20-1
DNA: TGCAGTATCAGGGGTCTCCGCGGGGACTCTGCAGGCGAGCAGTACTTC
CDR3: CSIRGLRGDSAGEQYF

size: NA
D: TRBD2
J: TRBJ2-2
V: TRBV7-6
DNA: TGTGCCAGCAGCCCAGGACTAGCGGGAGTAGGCACCGGGGAGCTGTTTTTT
CDR3: CASSPGLAGVGTGELFF

size: NA
D: NA
J: TRBJ1-2
V: TRBV11-1
DNA: TGTGCCAGCAGATTTACGGGGGGCAGCGCTGGCTACACCTTC
CDR3: CASRFTGGSAGYTF

size: NA
D: TRBD1
J: TRBJ1-6
V: TRBV12-3/TRBV12-4
DNA: TGTGCCAGCAGTTTAAGAGGGGGCAGGAATTCACCCCTCCACTTT
CDR3: CASSLRGGRNSPLHF

size: NA
D: TRBD1
J: TRBJ2-2
V: TRBV9
DNA: TGTGCCAGCAGCGGCGCCCGACAGGGACGCACCGGGGAGCTGTTTTTT
CDR3: CASSGARQGRTGELFF

size: many
D: TRBD2
J: TRBJ2-3
V: TRBV20-1
DNA: TGCAGTGCTAGCTCCAGCGGGAGTTCAGATACGCAGTATTTT
CDR3: CSASSSGSSDTQYF

size: NA
D: NA
J: TRBJ1-2
V: TRBV7-9
DNA: TGTGCCAGCAGCCGACGGGACAATCGAGGCTACACCTTC
CDR3: CASSRRDNRGYTF

size: NA
D: TRBD1
J: TRBJ1-1
V: TRBV4-1
DNA: TGCGCCAGCAGCTCCCCTGAGTTGGGACAGGGGTTGAACACTGAAGCTTTCTTT
CDR3: CASSSPELGQGLNTEAFF

size: NA
D: NA
J: TRBJ2-7
V: TRBV19
DNA: TGTGCCAGTAGTGGAAGTTCGCGCCGTCTCCGGTACTTC
CDR3: CASSGSSRRLRYF

size: few
D: TRBD1
J: TRBJ1-1
V: TRBV9
DNA: TGTGCCAGCAGCCCGGTAGGGGGCTGGGGCACTGAAGCTTTCTTT
CDR3: CASSPVGGWGTEAFF

size: NA
D: NA
J: TRBJ1-2
V: TRBV9
DNA: TGTGCCAGCAGCGTAGCCGACAGGCGAGGGGGCTACACCTTC
CDR3: CASSVADRRGGYTF

size: NA
D: NA
J: TRBJ2-3
V: TRBV4-1
DNA: TGCGCCAGCAGCCAAGATGGGTTAAATACGCAGTATTTT
CDR3: CASSQDGLNTQYF

size: few
D: NA
J: TRBJ2-7
V: TRBV27
DNA: TGTGCCAGCAGTTTTGGGTTTGGGGAGAGTCGTGAGCAGTACTTC
CDR3: CASSFGFGESREQYF

size: NA
D: NA
J: TRBJ2-7
V: TRBV4-3
DNA: TGCGCCAGCAGCCAATCATCATCCTACGAGCAGTACTTC
CDR3: CASSQSSSYEQYF

size: many
D: TRBD1
J: TRBJ2-2
V: TRBV12-3/TRBV12-4
DNA: TGTGCCAGCAGTCCCACAGGGGGCGCCTTGAACACCGGGGAGCTGTTTTTT
CDR3: CASSPTGGALNTGELFF

size: NA
D: NA
J: TRBJ2-3
V: TRBV3-1
DNA: TGTGCCAGCAGCCAAGATTCGGTATCAGATACGCAGTATTTT
CDR3: CASSQDSVSDTQYF

size: few
D: NA
J: TRBJ2-4
V: TRBV5-6
DNA: TGTGCCAGCAGCTTGCTCCAGGACAAAAACATTCAGTACTTC
CDR3: CASSLLQDKNIQYF

size: NA
D: NA
J: TRBJ2-2
V: TRBV24-1
DNA: TGTGCCACCAGTGATGTACCGGGACGTAGGAACACCGGGGAGCTGTTTTTT
CDR3: CATSDVPGRRNTGELFF

size: few
D: NA
J: TRBJ1-1
V: TRBV27
DNA: TGTGCCAGCAGTTTATTGGGGGCCCGGAACACTGAAGCTTTCTTT
CDR3: CASSLLGARNTEAFF

size: NA
D: NA
J: TRBJ2-3
V: TRBV18
DNA: TGTGCCAGCTCACCACGGAGGGGACCCCAGGGAGATACGCAGTATTTT
CDR3: CASSPRRGPQGDTQYF

size: NA
D: TRBD1
J: TRBJ1-5
V: TRBV4-3
DNA: TGCGCCAGCAGCCAGGGGACAGGGACGAATCAGCCCCAGCATTTT
CDR3: CASSQGTGTNQPQHF

size: NA
D: TRBD1
J: TRBJ2-1
V: TRBV27
DNA: TGTGCCAGCAGGGCCGGGACAGGGTCCTACAATGAGCAGTTCTTC
CDR3: CASRAGTGSYNEQFF

size: NA
D: NA
J: TRBJ2-3
V: TRBV21-1
DNA: TGTGCCAGCAGCCTAGGCTCACGGGGGGGTCTCACAGATACGCAGTATTTT
CDR3: CASSLGSRGGLTDTQYF

size: few
D: TRBD1
J: TRBJ1-2
V: TRBV7-9
DNA: TGTGCCAGCAGCTTAGCACAGGACAGGGGGCGCTATGGCTACACCTTC
CDR3: CASSLAQDRGRYGYTF

size: many
D: NA
J: TRBJ1-2
V: TRBV29-1
DNA: TGCAGCGTTGACAGGTCCCGGTCTGGCTACACCTTC
CDR3: CSVDRSRSGYTF

size: few
D: NA
J: TRBJ2-1
V: TRBV5-1
DNA: TGCGCCAGCAGCCCTTCAGGGGTATACAATGAGCAGTTCTTC
CDR3: CASSPSGVYNEQFF

size: few
D: NA
J: TRBJ2-3
V: TRBV6-2/TRBV6-3
DNA: TGTGCCAGCAGTTACGGGAGGAGGCCCGCTAGTGCAGATACGCAGTATTTT
CDR3: CASSYGRRPASADTQYF

size: many
D: TRBD1
J: TRBJ2-1
V: TRBV29-1
DNA: TGCAGCGTTGACGGGACAGGGCTCGAGGGAGAGGGGCCCAGCTCCTACAATGAGCAGTTCTTC
CDR3: CSVDGTGLEGEGPSSYNEQFF

size: NA
D: NA
J: TRBJ1-4
V: TRBV5-1
DNA: TGCGCCAGCAGCCGGGGCGGATCAGATGAAAAACTGTTTTTT
CDR3: CASSRGGSDEKLFF

size: NA
D: NA
J: TRBJ1-2
V: TRBV4-2
DNA: TGTGCCAGCAGCCAAGATGGGGCAGGGGCCGACTATGGCTACACCTTC
CDR3: CASSQDGAGADYGYTF

size: few
D: NA
J: TRBJ2-2
V: TRBV6-1
DNA: TGTGCCAGCCGCATACAGGGAACCGGGGAGCTGTTTTTT
CDR3: CASRIQGTGELFF

size: NA
D: NA
J: TRBJ2-6
V: TRBV24-1
DNA: TGTGCCACCAGTGACCCTGCCTTCTCTGGGGCCAACGTCCTGACTTTC
CDR3: CATSDPAFSGANVLTF

size: few
D: NA
J: TRBJ2-1
V: TRBV20-1
DNA: TGCAGTGCTAGGGGGGCTACCCGAGCCGCTGAGCAGTTCTTC
CDR3: CSARGATRAAEQFF

size: NA
D: TRBD1
J: TRBJ1-2
V: TRBV30
DNA: TGTGCCTGGAGTACCTCACCCAAAGGGGGCCAGGATGGCTACACCTTC
CDR3: CAWSTSPKGGQDGYTF

size: NA
D: TRBD2
J: TRBJ2-1
V: TRBV11-2
DNA: TGTGCCAGCAGCGAAACTAGCGCCCCTCTCGATGAGCAGTTCTTC
CDR3: CASSETSAPLDEQFF

size: NA
D: NA
J: TRBJ2-5
V: TRBV6-1
DNA: TGTGCCAGCACCCCCTACCGCTGGGAGACCCAGTACTTC
CDR3: CASTPYRWETQYF